Sequencing of this T cell receptor beta chain was carried out in a study of response to subunit inactivated influenza vaccine. Notes on the study in general: The authors suggested that every seasonal influenza vaccination recruits few new T cells.

This clonotype has a handful of counts. Its antigen remains unidentified. CDR3 length equals 18 residues. Germline-derived CDR1 and CDR2 are SGHAT and FQDESV (reference sequence). V lost 2 bases and J lost 2; bases outside the gene matches: 9. TCRdb re-called the RT-PCR reads with MiXCR, one entry per CDR3 protein. The table shows over 650,000 distinct CDR3 sequences, with approximately 17% occurring only once. This chain uses TRBV11-1 with TRBJ2-1, with 10 bases fitting TRBD2. The clonotype was recovered from a man aged 50-60 years who received an inactivated influenza vaccine. Sequenced here: PBMCs from blood, sampled about 5 days after vaccination. The CDR3 DNA reads as TGTGCCAGCAGCTTATATACGGGACTAGCGTTTCCCTACAATGAGCAGTTCTTC. Its translation is CASSLYTGLAFPYNEQFF.